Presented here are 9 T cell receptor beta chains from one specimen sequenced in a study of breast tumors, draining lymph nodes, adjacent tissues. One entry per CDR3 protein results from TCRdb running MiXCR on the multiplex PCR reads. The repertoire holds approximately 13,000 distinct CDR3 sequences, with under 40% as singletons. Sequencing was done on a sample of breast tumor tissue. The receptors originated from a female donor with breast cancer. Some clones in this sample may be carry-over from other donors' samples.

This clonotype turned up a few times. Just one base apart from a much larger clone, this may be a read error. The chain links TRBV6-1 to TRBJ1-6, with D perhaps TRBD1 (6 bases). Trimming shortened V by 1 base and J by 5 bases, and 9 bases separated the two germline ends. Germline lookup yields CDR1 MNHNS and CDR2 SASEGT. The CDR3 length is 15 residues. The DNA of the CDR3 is TGTGCCAGCAGTGAAGGGGAGGGGGATAATTCACCCCTCCACTTT. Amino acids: CASSEGEGDNSPLHF.

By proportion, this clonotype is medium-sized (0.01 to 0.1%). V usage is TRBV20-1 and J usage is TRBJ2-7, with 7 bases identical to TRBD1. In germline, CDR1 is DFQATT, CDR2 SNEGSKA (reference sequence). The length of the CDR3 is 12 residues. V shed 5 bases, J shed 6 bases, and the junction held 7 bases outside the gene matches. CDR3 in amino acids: CSARDSVLEQYF. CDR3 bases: TGCAGTGCTCGGGACAGTGTTCTCGAGCAGTACTTC.

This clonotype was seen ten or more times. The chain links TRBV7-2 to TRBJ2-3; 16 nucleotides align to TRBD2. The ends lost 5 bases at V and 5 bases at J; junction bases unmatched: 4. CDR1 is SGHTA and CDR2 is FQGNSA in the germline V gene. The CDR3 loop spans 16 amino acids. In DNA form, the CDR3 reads TGTGCCAGCAGCACGGGACTAGCGGGAGGGAGAGATACGCAGTATTTT. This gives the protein CASSTGLAGGRDTQYF.

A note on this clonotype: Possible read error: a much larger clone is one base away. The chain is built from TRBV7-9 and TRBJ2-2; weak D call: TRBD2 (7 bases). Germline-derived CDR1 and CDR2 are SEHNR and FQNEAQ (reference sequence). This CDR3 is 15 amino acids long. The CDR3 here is CAGSFRGAGTGELFF. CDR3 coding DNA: TGTGCCGGCAGCTTTCGGGGGGCGGGCACCGGGGAGCTGTTTTTT.

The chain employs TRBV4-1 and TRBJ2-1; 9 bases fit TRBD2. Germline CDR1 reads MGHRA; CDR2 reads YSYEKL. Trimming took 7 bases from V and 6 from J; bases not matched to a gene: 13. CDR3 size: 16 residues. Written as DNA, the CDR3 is TGCGCCAGCACCCTTATAGCGGGAGTTGTTGTCAATGAGCAGTTCTTC. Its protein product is CASTLIAGVVVNEQFF.

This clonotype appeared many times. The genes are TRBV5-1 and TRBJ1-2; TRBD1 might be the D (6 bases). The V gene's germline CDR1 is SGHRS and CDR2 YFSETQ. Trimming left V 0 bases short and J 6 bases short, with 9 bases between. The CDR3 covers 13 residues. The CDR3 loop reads CASSLDRANGYTF. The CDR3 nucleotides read TGCGCCAGCAGCTTGGACAGGGCGAATGGCTACACCTTC.

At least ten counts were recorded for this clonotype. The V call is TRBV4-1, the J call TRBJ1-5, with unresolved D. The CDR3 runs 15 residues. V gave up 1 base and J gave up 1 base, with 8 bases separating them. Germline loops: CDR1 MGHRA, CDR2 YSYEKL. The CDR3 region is CASSQVVGSNQPQHF. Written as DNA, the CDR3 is TGCGCCAGCAGCCAAGTTGTGGGGAGCAATCAGCCCCAGCATTTT.

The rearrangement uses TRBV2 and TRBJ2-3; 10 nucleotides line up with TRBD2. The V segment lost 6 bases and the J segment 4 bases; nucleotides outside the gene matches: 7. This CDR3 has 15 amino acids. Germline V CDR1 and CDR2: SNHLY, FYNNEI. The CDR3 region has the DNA TGTGCCAGCAGCGTCTCTAGCGGGAGCGCAGATACGCAGTATTTT. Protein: CASSVSSGSADTQYF.

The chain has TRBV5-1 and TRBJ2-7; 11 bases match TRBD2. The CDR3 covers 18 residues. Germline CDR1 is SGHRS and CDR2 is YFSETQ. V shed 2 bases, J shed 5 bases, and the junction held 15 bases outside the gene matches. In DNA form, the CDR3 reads TGCGCCAGCAGCTTCCTCGGACTAGCGGGCGGACTAGTCGACGAGCAGTACTTC. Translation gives CASSFLGLAGGLVDEQYF.